Listed here are 20 T cell receptor beta chains from one sample, sequenced in a study of T cell changes during pregnancy in multiple sclerosis. The repertoire was sequenced with immunoSEQ multiplex PCR; TCRdb's copy has only in-frame clones and lacks some. The sample yields 38,000 or so clones, about 90% seen once. The sequenced sample was CD4+ T cells from peripheral blood mononuclear cells, obtained in the second trimester of pregnancy. These receptors came from a female donor in good health, enrolled as a control in a pregnancy study.

The chain joins TRBV5-5 to TRBJ1-5; 7 bases line up with TRBD1. V lost 5 bases, J lost 0 bases, and 11 bases stayed unmatched. Germline V CDR1 and CDR2: SGHKS, YYEKEE (reference sequence). The CDR3 has 17 amino acids. The CDR3 nucleotides are TGTGCCAGCAGTCGGGGGACAGCGGGTTATAGCAATCAGCCCCAGCATTTT. Amino acid sequence: CASSRGTAGYSNQPQHF.

The chain carries TRBV19 and TRBJ1-3; weak D call: TRBD1 (6 bases). The germline V gene encodes CDR1 LNHDA and CDR2 SQIVND (reference sequence). The ends were cut back, 3 bases at V and 5 bases at J, with 8 bases in the middle. The length of the CDR3 is 13 residues. The CDR3 sequence: CASSIQGRNTIYF. CDR3 nucleotides: TGTGCCAGTAGTATTCAGGGGCGAAACACCATATATTTT.

This chain uses TRBV4-2 with TRBJ2-1, with D maybe TRBD2 (5 bases). The CDR3 loop spans 14 amino acids. Germline CDR1 reads LGHNA; CDR2 reads YNFKEQ. The ends were cut back, 1 base at V and 6 bases at J, with 10 bases in the middle. Here the CDR3 DNA reads TGTGCCAGCAGCCAAGGGGAGTTGGGCAATGAGCAGTTCTTC. This sequence encodes CASSQGELGNEQFF.

The rearrangement joins TRBV5-1 to TRBJ1-1; 10 nucleotides line up with TRBD1. In germline, CDR1 is SGHRS, CDR2 YFSETQ. The CDR3 consists of 15 residues. The V segment lost 4 bases and the J segment 3 bases; nucleotides outside the gene matches: 6. The CDR3 loop is CASSVTGGYDTEAFF. CDR3 DNA: TGCGCCAGCAGCGTGACAGGGGGCTATGACACTGAAGCTTTCTTT.

Only one count was recorded for this clone. This chain links TRBV4-3 with TRBJ2-1, with 7 bases that match TRBD2. Germline assignment: CDR1 LGHNA and CDR2 YSLEER. CDR3 length: 20 residues. Trimming removed 0 bases from V and 0 bases from J; junction bases left unmatched: 14. CDR3 nucleotide sequence: TGCGCCAGCAGCCAAGATCCTAGCGGTCTCGGGGCGAGCTCCTACAATGAGCAGTTCTTC. Protein: CASSQDPSGLGASSYNEQFF.

In this sample, this clone turned up a few times. This chain connects TRBV7-2 to TRBJ2-7; TRBD1 matches at 8 bases. Trimming removed 1 base from V and 3 bases from J; junction bases left unmatched: 2. The V gene's germline CDR1 is SGHTA and CDR2 FQGNSA. The CDR3 has 14 amino acids. The CDR3 sequence is CASSLGGTGYEQYF. CDR3 nucleotides: TGTGCCAGCAGCTTAGGAGGGACAGGCTACGAGCAGTACTTC.

The J gene is TRBJ1-5, the V gene TRBV4-1; TRBD1 aligns across 9 bases. CDR3 length: 15 amino acids. In germline, CDR1 is MGHRA, CDR2 YSYEKL. The V and J ends lost 4 bases and 4 bases, in that order; junction bases with no gene match: 5. CDR3 nucleotide sequence: TGCGCCAGCAGCCTATCCGGGACAGGGAATCAGCCCCAGCATTTT. This sequence encodes CASSLSGTGNQPQHF.

This chain connects TRBV5-5 to TRBJ1-3, with a possible D match to TRBD1 (5 bases). V was clipped by 3 bases and J by 7 bases, with 29 bases between them. Per germline, CDR1 SGHKS and CDR2 YYEKEE (reference sequence). There are 19 residues in the CDR3. For the CDR3, the DNA is TGTGCCAGCAGCTCACGTCTTGGGGCGTCGGCAAGTTTGGGGAACACCATATATTTT. Amino acid sequence: CASSSRLGASASLGNTIYF.

The V gene is TRBV12-5, the J gene TRBJ2-7; 7 bases are a match to TRBD2. This CDR3 is built from 16 residues. From germline, CDR1 is LGHNT and CDR2 FRNRAP. J lost 0 bases, V lost 1 base, and 6 bases had no gene match. Written as DNA, the CDR3 is TGTGCTAGTGGTTTGGGACTAGCCTCGAGCTCCTACGAGCAGTACTTC. As protein: CASGLGLASSSYEQYF.

On this clone itself: Other DNA sequences in this specimen translate into the identical CDR3. The CDR3 coding sequence is TGTGCCAGCAGCCGGCAGGGGGCAAATACTGAAGCTTTCTTT. Translation gives CASSRQGANTEAFF. The V gene is TRBV5-4, the J gene TRBJ1-1, with TRBD1 identical over 8 bases. The V and J ends lost 4 bases and 5 bases, in that order; junction bases with no gene match: 7. Germline loops: CDR1 SGHNT, CDR2 YYREEE (reference sequence). The CDR3 covers 14 residues.

The rearrangement links TRBV14 to TRBJ2-3; 8 bases agree with TRBD1. The V gene's germline CDR1 is SGHDN and CDR2 FVKESK. V lost 4 bases to trimming and J lost 5 bases; unmatched junction nucleotides: 8. The CDR3 covers 15 residues. In nucleotides, the CDR3 is TGTGCCAGCAGCCGGATGGACAGGGCGAGAGATACGCAGTATTTT. Its translation: CASSRMDRARDTQYF.

The rearrangement uses TRBV15 and TRBJ1-5; D is ambiguous. The CDR3 has 13 residues. The ends were cut back, 5 bases at V and 4 bases at J, with 9 bases in the middle. Germline CDR1 is LNHNV and CDR2 is YYDKDF (reference sequence). The CDR3 DNA sequence: TGTGCCACCAGCTATGACACTAATCAGCCCCAGCATTTT. Translation: CATSYDTNQPQHF.

The J gene is TRBJ2-1, the V gene TRBV12-5; 10 nucleotides align to TRBD2. The CDR3 has 18 residues. The germline gives CDR1 LGHNT, CDR2 FRNRAP. V trimming: 1 base; J trimming: 10 bases; junction bases outside the gene matches: 16. DNA of the CDR3: TGTGCTAGTGGTTTGGCCCCCCTTCTAGCGGGAGAAAAGGGGGAGCAGTTCTTC. Translation: CASGLAPLLAGEKGEQFF.

J is TRBJ1-1 and V is TRBV5-5, with 7 bases lining up with TRBD1. The length of the CDR3 is 12 residues. Germline V CDR1 and CDR2: SGHKS, YYEKEE (reference sequence). The J segment lost 8 bases and the V segment lost 0 bases, leaving 1 base of the junction unmatched. Here the CDR3 DNA reads TGTGCCAGCAGCTTGGTGGGACAGGAAGCTTTCTTT. Translating it yields CASSLVGQEAFF.

The chain couples TRBV14 to TRBJ2-1, with TRBD2 as a possible D gene (7 bases). Germline V gene data show CDR1 as SGHDN and CDR2 as FVKESK. There are 15 residues in the CDR3. Trimming cost V 0 bases and J 8 bases, with 14 bases left between them. This chain's CDR3 is CASSQDRGARDEQFF. DNA for the CDR3: TGTGCCAGCAGCCAAGATCGGGGGGCCAGGGATGAGCAGTTCTTC.

This clone was counted between two and nine times. J is TRBJ1-6 and V is TRBV9; D unclear. This CDR3 has 14 residues. Germline V gene lookup returns CDR1 SGDLS and CDR2 YYNGEE. V lost 4 bases and J 7 bases, leaving 12 bases between the germline ends. The CDR3 DNA reads as TGTGCCAGCAGCCCCCAGGTAGGAAATTCACCCCTCCACTTT. Its protein is CASSPQVGNSPLHF. The whole variable domain, remainder taken from reference TRBV9 and TRBJ1-6, is DSGVTQTPKHLITATGQRVTLRCSPRSGDLSVYWYQQSLDQGLQFLIQYYNGEERAKGNILERFSAQQFPDLHSELNLSSLELGDSALYFCASSPQVGNSPLHFGNGTRLTVT.

The V gene is TRBV2, the J gene TRBJ1-5; no firm D call. This CDR3 comprises 14 residues. Germline V gives CDR1 SNHLY, CDR2 FYNNEI. V lost 6 bases and J 3 bases, leaving 12 bases between the germline ends. The CDR3, as DNA: TGTGCCAGCAGCCCCGACACCTTCAATCAGCCCCAGCATTTT. Its protein is CASSPDTFNQPQHF.

The CDR3 loop is CASSYRGQGIDEQYF. The CDR3 nucleotides read TGTGCCAGCAGCTACCGGGGACAGGGGATCGACGAGCAGTACTTC. The chain links TRBV7-2 to TRBJ2-7; TRBD1 matches 10 bases. Trimming cost V 4 bases and J 5 bases; bases outside gene matches: 8. Germline V CDR1 and CDR2: SGHTA, FQGNSA. There are 15 residues in the CDR3.

The chain recombines TRBV7-8 with TRBJ2-5, with 7 bases identical to TRBD1. The V and J ends lost 8 bases and 5 bases, in that order; junction bases with no gene match: 8. CDR1 and CDR2 from the germline V gene are SGHVS and FQNEAQ. The CDR3 extends over 13 amino acids. This CDR3 is CASQRGPTETQYF. The DNA of the CDR3 is TGTGCCAGCCAAAGGGGGCCTACTGAGACCCAGTACTTC. The complete variable domain, with remaining parts taken from reference TRBV7-8 and TRBJ2-5, reads GAGVSQSPRYKVAKRGQDVALRCDPISGHVSLFWYQQALGQGPEFLTYFQNEAQLDKSGLPSDRFFAERPEGSVSTLKIQRTQQEDSAVYLCASQRGPTETQYFGPGTRLLVL.

This sequence joins TRBV27 and TRBJ1-1; 9 nucleotides match TRBD1. Germline V CDR1 and CDR2: MNHEY, SMNVEV (reference sequence). With V trimmed by 5 bases and J by 3 bases, 7 bases remained unmatched. This CDR3 has 15 amino acids. The CDR3 loop is CASSAFDRGDTEAFF. The CDR3 DNA is TGTGCCAGCAGTGCTTTCGACAGGGGGGACACTGAAGCTTTCTTT.